This TCR beta chain is from a study of blood T cells in healthy people across ages. Study-wide background: About one barcoded beta molecule was captured per two T cells (by template switching).

Study observations and caveats: The CMV status of each donor remained undetermined, and this could have confounded shifts in expanded clonotypes.

Note on this clonotype: The target antigen is unknown.

Primed by a sample-barcoded 5' primer and a J-beta primer mix, a second PCR proceeded for 7 to 11 cycles. TCRdb reprocessed the 5' RACE reads via MiXCR and lists one record per CDR3 protein. The table includes about 2 million distinct CDR3 sequences, roughly 49% detected once. The CDR3 covers 14 residues. The germline CDR1 and CDR2 sequences are SGHRS and YFSETQ. Between the trimmed V and J ends, which lost 4 bases and 7 bases, there was a span of 17 bases. The sample comprised blood. This clonotype originated in a woman between 40 and 50 years old in good health. The rearrangement joins TRBV5-1 to TRBJ1-2; no definite D call. The CDR3 DNA follows: TGCGCCAGCAGCCTGGATGGGGTCTCGAGTGGCTACACCTTC. The encoded protein is CASSLDGVSSGYTF.